This TCR beta chain was documented in a study of blood T cell repertoires in COVID-19. At the level of the study: Samples of COVID-19 (acute and convalescent) were obtained from the United States, Italy and Spain.

A single count supports this clone. Per the authors' pipeline: Counts of nucleated cells, estimated from reference gene primer amplification, were obtained. Using immunoSEQ multiplex PCR, the repertoire was profiled, and TCRdb retains in-frame clones only, with some absent. For V, J and clone size, that table is used; D and trimming come from the DNA. The sample records approximately 60,000 clones, about nine tenths being singletons. The CDR3 length is 15 residues. The germline V and J ends were trimmed by 2 bases and 4 bases, with 9 bases remaining between them. The germline gives CDR1 MNHEY, CDR2 SVGEGT.

The receptor was isolated from a man aged 45-60 years with active COVID-19. V and J are TRBV6-2 or TRBV6-3 and TRBJ2-6; D remains unclear. The sample comprised peripheral blood. For the CDR3, the DNA is TGTGCCAGCAGTTACGACAATAGAGGGGCCAACGTCCTGACTTTC. Translating gives CASSYDNRGANVLTF.